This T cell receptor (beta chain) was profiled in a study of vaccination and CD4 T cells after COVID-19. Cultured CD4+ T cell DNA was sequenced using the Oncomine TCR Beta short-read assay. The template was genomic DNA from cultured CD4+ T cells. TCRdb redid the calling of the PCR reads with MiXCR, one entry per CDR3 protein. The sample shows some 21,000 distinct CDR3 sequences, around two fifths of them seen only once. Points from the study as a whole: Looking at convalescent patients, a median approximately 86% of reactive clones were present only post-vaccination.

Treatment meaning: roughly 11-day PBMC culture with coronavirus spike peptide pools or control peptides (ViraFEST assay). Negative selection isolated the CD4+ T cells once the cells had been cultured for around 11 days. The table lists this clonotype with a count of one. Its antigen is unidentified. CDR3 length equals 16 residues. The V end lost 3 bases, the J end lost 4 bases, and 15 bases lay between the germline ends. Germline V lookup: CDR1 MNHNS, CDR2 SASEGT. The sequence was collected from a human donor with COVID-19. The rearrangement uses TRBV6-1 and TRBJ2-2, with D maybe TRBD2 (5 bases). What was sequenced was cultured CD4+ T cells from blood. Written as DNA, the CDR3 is TGTGCCAGCAGTGAGAGCCCTCAAGCGGTCACCGGGGAGCTGTTTTTT. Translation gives CASSESPQAVTGELFF.